This record covers a single T cell receptor beta chain. No antigen is known for it. The sample comes from a study of OX40 agonist ivuxolimab in advanced cancers. Study as a whole: Melanoma, hepatocellular carcinoma, head and neck or renal cell cancer occurred in dose-escalation patients. Study-wide points: In CD8+ T cells, expanded clones were on average more numerous than in CD4+.

Only in-frame clones appear in the TCRdb table, and some are missing; sequencing was by immunoSEQ multiplex PCR. Among 100,000 or so clones listed, 90% were seen once. This CDR3 has 15 amino acids. V lost 7 bases and J 0 bases, leaving 14 bases between the germline ends. Germline CDR1 reads LNHDA; CDR2 reads SQIVND (reference sequence). The TCR originated in an adult with an advanced solid tumor such as melanoma, head and neck, liver or kidney cancer. Sequencing was performed on CD4+ or CD8+ T cells sorted from blood, taken in a trial of the OX40 agonist ivuxolimab. V and J are TRBV19 and TRBJ2-3, with D perhaps matching TRBD2 (6 bases). CDR3 DNA sequence: TGTGCCAGTACCCTGGGACTGCTTAGCACAGATACGCAGTATTTT. It codes for CASTLGLLSTDTQYF.